One and the same sample provided the 15 T cell receptor beta chains below, sequenced in a study of T cell clonality in common variable immunodeficiency. Assay used: immunoSEQ multiplex PCR; TCRdb lists only in-frame clones, some missing. The sample yields roughly 60,000 clones, without any singletons. Sequenced material: peripheral blood mononuclear cells. The receptors here all came from a person aged 18-69 years in good health.

This clone was observed many times. The read finishes 3 residues shy of the CDR3 end, and the germline J gene is used to complete it. This chain links TRBV7-3 with TRBJ2-3; 8 positions match TRBD2. The germline V gene encodes CDR1 SGHTA and CDR2 FQGTGA. The CDR3 is made up of 14 amino acids. With 3 bases clipped from V and 4 bases from J, the junction kept 3 bases outside the gene matches. This chain's CDR3 is CASSLSGSADTQYF. The CDR3 DNA, read in part, is TGTGCCAGCAGCTTGAGCGGGAGCGCAGATACG.

This clone came up many times. The junction departs from germline at one end; a sequencing error may be responsible. The CDR3 goes on 3 residues after the read ends, and that part is filled in from the germline J gene. This sequence joins TRBV4-2 and TRBJ2-7; D is undetermined. Germline-derived CDR1 and CDR2 are LGHNA and YNFKEQ. The CDR3 covers 15 residues. CDR3 sequence reads: CASSQESRGSYEQYF. Incomplete CDR3 DNA: TGCGCCAGCAGCCAAGAGAGCCGCGGCTCCTACGAG.

This clone was counted many times. The CDR3 end lies 3 residues beyond the end of the read and is filled in from the germline J gene. The chain has TRBV20-1 and TRBJ2-1; 9 bases agree with TRBD1. The CDR3 runs 12 residues. Trimming took 5 bases from V and 9 from J; bases not matched to a gene: 5. Germline V gene sequence: CDR1 DFQATT, CDR2 SNEGSKA (reference sequence). The CDR3 loop is CSASGTGIEQFF. CDR3 DNA (partial): TGCAGTGCTTCCGGGACAGGGATTGAG.

This clone has a count of ten or more. The observed sequence ends 3 residues before the CDR3 terminus, with the missing tail filled in from the germline J gene. V is TRBV29-1 and J is TRBJ1-5; 7 bases line up with TRBD1. The CDR3 spans 15 residues. Germline loops: CDR1 SQVTM, CDR2 ANQGSEA. V lost 2 bases, J lost 2 bases, and 6 bases stayed unmatched. The CDR3 here is CSVETGEGGNQPQHF. CDR3 DNA (partial): TGCAGCGTTGAAACAGGGGAGGGAGGCAATCAGCCC.

This clone occurred a few times. A much larger clonotype is one base distant, so this may be a read error. The sequence runs out 3 residues before the end of the CDR3; the remainder is reconstructed from the germline J gene. The V call is TRBV20-1, the J call TRBJ2-7; 7 nucleotides match TRBD2. The ends lost 2 bases at V and 3 bases at J; junction bases unmatched: 13. Germline-derived CDR1 and CDR2 are DFQATT and SNEGSKA (reference sequence). The CDR3 contains 16 residues. This CDR3 reads CSARPGLVGEIYEQYF. Incomplete CDR3 DNA: TGCAGTGCTAGACCTGGACTAGTGGGAGAAATCTACGAG.

This clone was seen ten or more times. The read falls 3 residues short of the CDR3 end, and the missing part is taken from the germline J gene. The chain uses TRBV3-1 (or the pseudogene TRBV3-2) and TRBJ2-5; D might be TRBD2 (5 bases). The germline V and J ends were trimmed by 2 bases and 4 bases, with 17 bases remaining between them. The CDR3 loop spans 16 amino acids. From germline, CDR1 is LGHDT and CDR2 YNNKEL (reference sequence). The CDR3 DNA, read in part, is TGTGCCAGCAGCCAAACGGCCCCCGCGGGTGGAGAGACC. Its protein product is CASSQTAPAGGET. In full, the CDR3 reads CASSQTAPAGGETQYF.

This clone was seen repeatedly, ten times or more. The CDR3 extends 3 residues past the end of the read, so its final part is completed from the germline J gene. V is TRBV7-3 and J is TRBJ2-2; no clear D gene. V was cut by 5 bases and J by 4 bases, with 5 bases left in between. Germline V gene data show CDR1 as SGHTA and CDR2 as FQGTGA. The CDR3 is made up of 12 amino acids. The sequenced part of the CDR3 DNA is TGTGCCAGCAGCCCGGGCACCGGGGAG. The encoded protein is CASSPGTGE. From start to end, the CDR3 is CASSPGTGELFF.

This clone occurred many times. The CDR3 end is not reached by the read, which stops 3 residues before it; the germline J gene fills it in. The V call is TRBV12-3 or TRBV12-4, the J call TRBJ2-7; a weak D match, TRBD2 (5 bases). Trimming left V 8 bases short and J 6 bases short, with 17 bases between. The CDR3 extends over 13 amino acids. The CDR3 protein is CASAHSDGVEQYF. The sequenced part of the CDR3 DNA is TGTGCCAGCGCCCATAGTGACGGGGTCGAG.

This clone was detected many times. The read terminates 3 residues before the CDR3 end, so the remaining end is supplied by the germline J gene. The chain couples TRBV5-1 to TRBJ2-3, with 11 bases matching TRBD2. J gave up 1 base and V 4 bases, and 11 bases lay outside the gene matches. This CDR3 has 18 residues. CDR1 and CDR2 from the germline V gene are SGHRS and YFSETQ. CDR3: CASSAGTSGSIGTDTQYF. Incomplete CDR3 DNA: TGCGCCAGCAGCGCAGGAACTAGCGGGAGTATTGGCACAGATACG. The complete variable domain, with remaining parts taken from reference TRBV5-1 and TRBJ2-3, reads KAGVTQTPRYLIKTRGQQVTLSCSPISGHRSVSWYQQTPGQGLQFLFEYFSETQRNKGNFPGRFSGRQFSNSRSEMNVSTLELGDSALYLCASSAGTSGSIGTDTQYFGPGTRLTVL.

At least ten counts were recorded for this clone. The chain's CDR3 is CRASRLFQETQYF. CDR3 DNA (partial): TGCAGGGCCAGCCGACTGTTTCAAGAGACC. The rearrangement uses TRBV20-1 and TRBJ2-5; unclear D gene. The read ends 3 residues before the CDR3 terminus; that terminus is restored from the germline J gene. The CDR3 contains 13 residues. Germline V gene sequence: CDR1 DFQATT, CDR2 SNEGSKA (reference sequence).

This clone was observed many times. The CDR3 end is not reached by the read, which stops 3 residues before it; the germline J gene fills it in. V is TRBV28 and J is TRBJ2-3, with D possibly TRBD1 on 5 matching bases. Looked up from germline, CDR1 is MDHEN and CDR2 is SYDVKM. CDR3 size: 13 residues. V was pared by 5 bases and J by 1 base, with 7 bases between. CDR3 in amino acids: CASSRGGTDTQYF. Partial CDR3 DNA: TGTGCCAGCAGTAGGGGCGGCACAGATACG.

This clone came up many times. The DNA read from the CDR3 is TGTGCCAGCAGCACCGGACTAGCGGACACCTACGAG. This sequence encodes CASSTGLADTYE. The complete CDR3 protein is CASSTGLADTYEQYF. The chain links TRBV9 to TRBJ2-7, with TRBD2 matching over 10 bases. The CDR3 goes on 3 residues after the read ends, and that part is filled in from the germline J gene. The CDR3 is made up of 15 amino acids. Germline V gene lookup returns CDR1 SGDLS and CDR2 YYNGEE. J lost 2 bases, V lost 4 bases, and 6 bases had no gene match.

At least ten counts were recorded for this clone. With the read ending 3 residues before the CDR3 end, the germline J gene is used to fill in that end. The chain is built from TRBV20-1 and TRBJ1-6, with D perhaps matching TRBD1 (5 bases). Trimming cost V 3 bases and J 6 bases, with 9 bases left between them. The CDR3 sequence is 13 residues long. Germline V lookup: CDR1 DFQATT, CDR2 SNEGSKA (reference sequence). Incomplete CDR3 DNA: TGCAGTGCTAGGGAGACAGCTAATTCACCC. The encoded protein is CSARETANSP. The whole CDR3 reads CSARETANSPLHF.

This clone was seen repeatedly, ten times or more. The read ends 3 residues early relative to the CDR3; the germline J gene fills the gap. The chain is built from TRBV29-1 and TRBJ2-5, with D possibly matching TRBD2 (5 bases). V was shortened by 4 bases and J by 5 bases, with 8 bases between the two germline ends. Germline-derived CDR1 and CDR2 are SQVTM and ANQGSEA. The CDR3 consists of 11 residues. Here the CDR3 reads CSVAGNETQYF. Partial CDR3 DNA: TGCAGCGTTGCGGGGAACGAGACC.

This clone was detected many times. The read ends 3 residues before the CDR3 terminus; that terminus is restored from the germline J gene. The J gene is TRBJ1-2, the V gene TRBV14, with D perhaps matching TRBD1 (5 bases). Germline lookup yields CDR1 SGHDN and CDR2 FVKESK. This CDR3 is built from 14 residues. V lost 0 bases and J 6 bases, leaving 11 bases between the germline ends. The CDR3 protein is CASSQDLSGNGYTF. Incomplete CDR3 DNA: TGTGCCAGCAGCCAAGATTTGTCAGGGAATGGC.